This T cell receptor beta chain was profiled in a study of blood T cells in healthy people across ages. Study-wide points: It was the long-lived donors that had more naive CD4+ cells and higher diversity than aged donors.

This clonotype was detected many times. Its antigen is not identified. From germline, CDR1 is LNHNV and CDR2 YYDKDF (reference sequence). CDR3 length equals 15 residues. The V gene lost 3 bases and the J gene lost 6 bases, with 15 bases spanning the gap. Primers used in a second PCR of roughly 6 to 12 cycles were a sample-barcoded 5' primer and a J-beta primer mix. Sequencing yielded, for each sample, at least 3 million paired-end reads carrying CDR3. Using its own MiXCR run on the 5' RACE reads, TCRdb lists one record per CDR3 protein. The table has about 640,000 distinct CDR3 sequences, roughly 31% seen once; the top ten hold around 14%. Healthy Caucasian individuals from Russia aged roughly 6 to 90 served as donors. Researchers isolated at least 6 million PBMCs per sample.

Sequenced: blood. The receptor comes from a woman aged 80 or older in good health. The gene calls are TRBV15 and TRBJ1-5, with a tentative D call TRBD1 (6 bases). CDR3 bases: TGTGCCACCAGCAGGGAACAGGGAGGGAGTCAGCCCCAGCATTTT. As protein: CATSREQGGSQPQHF.